This T cell receptor (beta chain) was documented in a study of regulatory dendritic cells for organ transplantation (dated by TCRdb to about 2017). Study-wide context: Regulatory dendritic cells were generated from monocytes cultured with vitamin D3 on days 0 and 4 and IL-10 on day 4. On day 6, LPS was added to the DC cultures to test how the DCs responded to a strong maturation-inducing agent. The TCRbeta repertoires of sorted naive and memory CD4+ and CD8+ T cells were sequenced before and after allostimulation with regulatory or mature dendritic cells.

TCRbeta CDR3 regions were amplified by multiplexed two-step PCR using Vbeta-specific forward primers and Jbeta-specific reverse primers. Through the immunoSEQ service, TCRbeta libraries were sequenced on an Illumina instrument. As for the original processing: IMGT annotation was used to assign V, D and J genes, and synthetic CDR3 analogues were used to correct counts for multiplex PCR bias. In the immunoSEQ Analyzer, repertoire clonality was calculated as one minus normalized Shannon entropy. Clonal expansion was defined by Fisher's exact test with Benjamini-Hochberg false discovery rate control, using two-tailed P<0.01. TCRdb obtained this table from immuneACCESS and retained in-frame rearrangements with V and J assigned. These tables miss some clones; where compared with another copy, unresolved V genes account for less than half of the shortfall, and the remainder is unexplained. V and J calls and clone size are those listed in that table; D and trimming were worked out from the DNA. This sample gives 20,000 or so clones in total; about 85% of them show up just once. 0.26% of the sample lies in the top ten.

In regard to this clone: No cognate antigen has been identified for it. The sample holds no much larger clone one base away, and base qualities are not on file.

Sorted T cell subsets were CFSE-labeled and co-cultured for 4 to 5 days with allogeneic regulatory or mature dendritic cells at a 1:10 DC:T ratio. FACS was used to sort CD4+ or CD8+ cells into naive T cells (CD45RA+) and memory T cells (CD45RO+). Two healthy control subjects provided the T cells used for TCR sequencing. Genomic DNA was extracted with the Qiagen DNeasy Blood & Tissue Kit. Broader findings and caveats from the paper: Sequencing was done in only two subjects, and the authors reported considerable heterogeneity between individuals in the alloreactive memory CD8+ T cell pool. Of the resting subsets, memory CD8+ T cells had the largest number of alloreactive TCR clonotypes. In both subjects, allostimulation led to expansion of memory CD8+ clones, though the expansion induced by regulatory dendritic cells appeared to be more limited than that induced by mature dendritic cells. Highly diverse repertoires were observed in naive CD4+ and CD8+ T cells, whereas lower diversity was observed in memory cells, and the most oligoclonal repertoires were found in memory CD8+ cells.

This receptor was identified in a human donor in good health. Material: naive CD4+ T cells from blood cultured with dendritic cells. Sample cell subset or site, as interpreted from the label and publication: CD45RA+ naive T cells.

This receptor has the CDR3 CASSSGGVQRPQHF. The nucleotide sequence reads as follows: TGTGCCAGCAGTTCGGGGGGGGTCCAACGGCCCCAGCATTTT. The chain was built from TRBV28 and TRBJ1-5, with TRBD1 as a weak D call on 5 bases. The germline V gene supplies CDR1 MDHEN and CDR2 SYDVKM. Trimming removed 4 bases from V and 9 bases from J, leaving 16 bases between the germline ends. Including the terminal cysteine and phenylalanine, the CDR3 comprises 14 residues. The kept DNA is CDR3 alone, 42 bases in frame from the first base.